This T cell receptor beta chain was sequenced during a study of T cells in localized non-small cell lung cancer. Trimming took 6 bases from V and 1 from J, leaving 19 bases between them. The CDR3 is 16 amino acids. Study conclusions and caveats: Maximal T cell clonality occurred in uninvolved adjacent lung, with tumor ranking below it. Adjacent lung held a median roughly 56 of the top 100 tumor clones. Greater blood T cell density accompanied longer overall survival. Heterogeneity within the tumor remains possible, as just one region underwent sequencing.

Clones were sequenced by immunoSEQ multiplex PCR, and TCRdb holds only the in-frame ones, with some missing. Here the sample spans around 33,000 clones, over 80% being singletons. As regards this clone: No antigen is known for it.

The TCR comes from a female donor of 60 years or more with stage I lung adenocarcinoma. The chain combines TRBV7-1 with TRBJ2-7; D gene uncertain. TRBV7-1 is flagged as an ORF with uncertain function. The sequenced sample was peripheral blood, obtained before any cancer treatment. CDR3 nucleotides: TGTGCCAGCAGTCCTCGGCACAGTGTGCGATCCTACGAGCAGTACTTC. This codes for CASSPRHSVRSYEQYF.